This TCR beta chain was recorded in a study of T cell repertoires in cytomegalovirus infection. Study in general: Shared public TCR beta signatures pointed to both CMV infection and a matching HLA type. The study, taken as a whole, reports: Summed frequency of public TCR beta families distinguished CMV carriers with the relevant HLA. HLA-C-restricted CMV-specific TCR beta clonotypes were dominant in the ex vivo response.

This CDR3 has 16 amino acids. The germline V gene has CDR1 MNHEY and CDR2 SVGEGT. Trimming took 5 bases from V and 8 from J; bases not matched to a gene: 12. On this clonotype itself: Antigen: not known.

TCRdb redid the calling of the reads with MiXCR, one entry per CDR3 protein. This sample has about 320,000 distinct CDR3 sequences, with 9.5% found just once. The chain employs TRBV6-2 or TRBV6-3 and TRBJ1-5, with TRBD1 matching over 10 bases. The specimen was PBMCs. The sequence came from a human donor in good health (CMV status not recorded). Some clones in this sample may be carry-over from other donors' samples. The CDR3 DNA is TGTGCCAGCAGTCCCCGGACAGGGGGGCCTCAAAAGCCCCAGCATTTT. Protein sequence: CASSPRTGGPQKPQHF.